The 9 T cell receptor beta chains in this list originate from one sample, sequenced in a study of post-analysis software for immune sequencing data. Study outcomes and limitations: The five TRBV segments detected at higher frequency in patients than in controls included TRBV5-6, TRBV5-1 and TRBV20-1.

Incorporated into the TCR beta cDNA libraries were unique molecular identifiers, which served to reduce PCR and sequencing biases. TCRdb called the PCR reads again in MiXCR, with one record for every CDR3 protein. The data show roughly 800,000 distinct CDR3 sequences, approximately 57% seen once. Their target antigens are unknown. The specimen sequenced was blood. Every receptor here comes from a girl between 5 and 17 years old with multiple sclerosis.

Remarks on this clonotype: The germline gene is not matched at one end of the junction; a read error may be the cause. CDR3 sequence (DNA): TGTACCATCAGTCTCCTCCCTAGCGGGGGAAACACAGATACGCAGTATTTT. It translates to CTISLLPSGGNTDTQYF. The V call is TRBV10-3, the J call TRBJ2-3; 10 bases align to TRBD2. The CDR3 loop spans 17 amino acids. The germline V gene encodes CDR1 ENHRY and CDR2 SYGVKD.

This clonotype came up a few times. The junction differs from germline at one of its ends, possibly a read error. The chain recombines TRBV20-1 with TRBJ2-4; 12 bases line up with TRBD2. The J call is uncertain, as TRBJ2-7 better fits the DNA end. In germline, CDR1 is DFQATT, CDR2 SNEGSKA (reference sequence). The CDR3 covers 15 residues. The CDR3: CSTRELAGGGYEQYF. CDR3 coding DNA: TGCAGTACTAGAGAGCTAGCGGGAGGGGGCTACGAGCAGTACTTC.

The genes are TRBV6-5 and TRBJ1-2; tentative D call: TRBD1 (5 bases). CDR3 length: 14 residues. Germline-derived CDR1 and CDR2 are MNHEY and SVGAGI. V was pared by 0 bases and J by 8 bases, with 13 bases between. This chain's CDR3 is CASSYSGATEGYTF. CDR3 sequence (DNA): TGTGCCAGCAGTTACTCAGGGGCGACCGAAGGCTACACCTTC.

V is TRBV6-5 and J is TRBJ2-7; the D call may be TRBD1 or TRBD2 (6 bases each). Trimming stripped 5 bases from V and 3 bases from J, with 17 bases between. Germline loops: CDR1 MNHEY, CDR2 SVGAGI. This CDR3 is built from 15 residues. CDR3 loop: CASSKQGGGIYEQYF. The CDR3 bases are TGTGCCAGCAGTAAACAGGGAGGAGGTATCTACGAGCAGTACTTC.

This clonotype is a singleton in its sample. The chain couples TRBV12-3 or TRBV12-4 to TRBJ2-1; D perhaps matches TRBD2 (6 bases). This CDR3 comprises 15 residues. The ends were cut back, 7 bases at V and 4 bases at J, with 17 bases in the middle. CDR3 DNA sequence: TGTGCCAGCATTCCCGGGAGAAGAGGTTACAATGAGCAGTTCTTC. Residues: CASIPGRRGYNEQFF.

V is TRBV12-3 or TRBV12-4 and J is TRBJ1-2, with D perhaps matching TRBD1 (6 bases). The ends were cut back, 10 bases at V and 0 bases at J, with 15 bases in the middle. This CDR3 spans 14 amino acids. For the CDR3, the DNA is TGTGCCACCAAAAACGACAGGCCTAACTATGGCTACACCTTC. Its translation is CATKNDRPNYGYTF.

V usage is TRBV29-1 and J usage is TRBJ2-1; 10 bases line up with TRBD2. V gave up 8 bases and J gave up 8 bases; unmatched junction bases: 12. Germline values: CDR1 SQVTM, CDR2 ANQGSEA. The CDR3 spans 14 residues. DNA for the CDR3: TGCAGCCAGAGAAGCGGGAGGGCAGTCGATGAGCAGTTCTTC. Translated: CSQRSGRAVDEQFF.

In nucleotides, the CDR3 is TGTGCCAGCAGCTTAGCAGTGGCAGGCGGCATTCAGTACTTC. This sequence encodes CASSLAVAGGIQYF. The gene calls are TRBV7-8 and TRBJ2-4; D remains ambiguous. V was trimmed by 0 bases and J by 9 bases, leaving 12 bases between them. The germline CDR1 and CDR2 sequences are SGHVS and FQNEAQ. The CDR3 sequence is 14 residues long.

With respect to this clonotype: The junction and the germline gene differ at one end; a read error may be behind it. J is TRBJ2-3 and V is TRBV11-2; D unresolved. Germline V gene sequence: CDR1 SGHAT, CDR2 FQNNGV. CDR3 length: 15 amino acids. For the CDR3, the DNA is TGTGCCAGCAGCTTAGACCCCAGGCGCACAGATGCGCAGTATTTT. Amino acids: CASSLDPRRTDAQYF.